A single sample is the source of the 3 T cell receptor beta chains below, sequenced in a study of sequential checkpoint blockade in melanoma. The protocol was immunoSEQ multiplex PCR, while the TCRdb copy is restricted to in-frame clones and leaves out a portion. Of 15,000 to 20,000 clones in the sample, around 67% were seen once. Sample treatment: randomized to nivolumab then ipilimumab (arm A) or the reverse (arm B). This material consisted of CD8+ T cells sorted from blood (inferred from file names), taken from a patient given nivolumab and ipilimumab in sequence. The origin of the receptors is a human donor with melanoma.

Written as DNA, the CDR3 is TGCGCCAGCAGCACGGGACAAGAAGAGACCCAGTACTTC. It yields the protein CASSTGQEETQYF. The genes are TRBV5-1 and TRBJ2-5, with D possibly matching TRBD1 (6 bases). The CDR3 length is 13 residues. V was clipped by 4 bases and J by 3 bases, with 10 bases between them. Germline loops: CDR1 SGHRS, CDR2 YFSETQ.

This clone came up once. The chain carries TRBV4-1 and TRBJ2-2, with a possible D match to TRBD1 (6 bases). Trimming pared 2 bases from V and 6 bases from J, leaving 10 bases between. This CDR3 has 14 amino acids. Looked up from germline, CDR1 is MGHRA and CDR2 is YSYEKL. CDR3 loop: CASSQMTGPGELFF. The DNA of the CDR3 is TGCGCCAGCAGCCAAATGACAGGCCCCGGGGAGCTGTTTTTT.

The rearrangement uses TRBV7-3 and TRBJ2-1, with TRBD1 matching over 8 bases. J gave up 2 bases and V 1 base, and 4 bases lay outside the gene matches. Germline V gene sequence: CDR1 SGHTA, CDR2 FQGTGA. CDR3 length equals 16 residues. CDR3 sequence: CASSLIQGGTYNEQFF. CDR3 bases: TGTGCCAGCAGCTTAATACAGGGGGGCACCTACAATGAGCAGTTCTTC. The variable domain in full, completed from reference TRBV7-3 and TRBJ2-1, reads GAGVSQTPSNKVTEKGKYVELRCDPISGHTALYWYRQSLGQGPEFLIYFQGTGAADDSGLPNDRFFAVRPEGSVSTLKIQRTERGDSAVYLCASSLIQGGTYNEQFFGPGTRLTVL.